The 30 T cell receptor beta chains given below trace back to one sample, sequenced in a study of T cell repertoires in cytomegalovirus infection. Via MiXCR, TCRdb re-called the reads, giving one row per CDR3 protein. The top ten hold 10% of the sample, which has 490,000 or so distinct CDR3 sequences, about 11% seen once. The sequenced sample consisted of PBMCs. These receptors were obtained from a human donor in good health (CMV status not recorded). Some clones in this sample may be carry-over from other donors' samples.

In this sample, this clonotype turned up many times. The J gene is TRBJ1-2, the V gene TRBV10-3; the D gene is possibly TRBD1 (6 bases). CDR3 length equals 14 residues. Per germline, CDR1 ENHRY and CDR2 SYGVKD. Trimming left V 7 bases short and J 0 bases short, with 12 bases between. The CDR3 sequence: CAINGGGSNYGYTF. CDR3 nucleotides: TGTGCCATCAATGGGGGGGGCTCTAACTATGGCTACACCTTC.

This clonotype occurred many times. CDR3 amino acids: CASSGGAVVQGRNTGELFF. The DNA of the CDR3 is TGTGCCAGCAGCGGGGGGGCCGTTGTACAGGGGCGAAACACCGGGGAGCTGTTTTTT. This rearrangement joins TRBV7-9 to TRBJ2-2; the D gene could be TRBD1 or TRBD2 (7 bases each). The CDR3 contains 19 residues. Trimming stripped 5 bases from V and 2 bases from J, with 24 bases between. CDR1 is SEHNR and CDR2 is FQNEAQ in the germline V gene (reference sequence).

This clonotype has a count of ten or more. The chain links TRBV11-2 to TRBJ1-2; D perhaps matches TRBD1 (5 bases). Germline CDR1 and CDR2: SGHAT and FQNNGV. V lost 5 bases, J lost 3 bases, and 13 bases lay in between. The CDR3 runs 14 residues. As DNA, the CDR3 is TGTGCCAGCAGCCACGGGGGAGCTGACTATGGCTACACCTTC. Encoded protein: CASSHGGADYGYTF.

This clonotype was found many times. The V gene is TRBV7-3, the J gene TRBJ2-5; D possibly uses TRBD1 or TRBD2 (5 bases each). Germline V lookup: CDR1 SGHTA, CDR2 FQGTGA. The germline V and J ends were trimmed by 5 bases and 2 bases, with 15 bases remaining between them. This CDR3 has 15 amino acids. CDR3 loop: CASSPGRWSQETQYF. Here the CDR3 DNA reads TGTGCCAGCAGCCCGGGACGGTGGAGTCAAGAGACCCAGTACTTC.

This clonotype was found many times. The chain joins TRBV11-2 to TRBJ2-3; 8 bases match TRBD2. Germline CDR1 reads SGHAT; CDR2 reads FQNNGV. With V trimmed by 5 bases and J by 6 bases, 13 bases remained unmatched. The CDR3 contains 16 residues. CDR3 region: CASSRPLGGARDTQYF. The CDR3 DNA reads TGTGCCAGCAGCCGACCTCTCGGGGGGGCCCGGGATACGCAGTATTTT.

This chain links TRBV9 with TRBJ2-5, with 9 bases aligning to TRBD2. Per the germline V gene, CDR1 is SGDLS and CDR2 is YYNGEE. The CDR3 is 16 amino acids. Trimming cost V 0 bases and J 5 bases; bases outside gene matches: 8. CDR3 sequence reads: CASSVGGRGGRETQYF. CDR3 nucleotides: TGTGCCAGCAGCGTAGGAGGGCGGGGGGGCCGTGAGACCCAGTACTTC.

V gene TRBV11-2 combines with J gene TRBJ1-3, with 7 positions matching TRBD1. CDR3 length equals 15 residues. V gave up 3 bases and J gave up 0 bases; unmatched junction bases: 2. Germline loops: CDR1 SGHAT, CDR2 FQNNGV. DNA of the CDR3: TGTGCCAGCAGCTTGACAGGGTACTCTGGAAACACCATATATTTT. Amino acids: CASSLTGYSGNTIYF.

In its sample, this clonotype was seen many times. The rearrangement links TRBV11-1 to TRBJ2-1; TRBD2 matches at 13 bases. From germline, CDR1 is SGHAT and CDR2 FQDESV (reference sequence). This CDR3 region has 15 residues. The V segment lost 1 base and the J segment 11 bases; nucleotides outside the gene matches: 5. CDR3 coding DNA: TGTGCCAGCAGCTTAGGGGGACTAGCGGGATTTCAGCAGTTCTTC. It codes for CASSLGGLAGFQQFF.

This clonotype showed up many times. The chain couples TRBV12-3 or TRBV12-4 to TRBJ1-1; unclear D gene. V was cut by 9 bases and J by 5 bases, with 7 bases left in between. This CDR3 has 10 amino acids. In DNA form, the CDR3 reads TGTGCCAGTAGGCGGACTGAAGCTTTCTTT. Residues: CASRRTEAFF.

This clonotype was picked up many times. The chain carries TRBV7-8 and TRBJ1-1, with TRBD1 as a possible D gene (5 bases). The germline V and J ends were trimmed by 4 bases and 5 bases, with 11 bases remaining between them. Germline V CDR1 and CDR2: SGHVS, FQNEAQ. The CDR3 length is 13 residues. CDR3 protein: CASSSGGRTEAFF. The CDR3 DNA is TGTGCCAGCAGCTCGGGGGGGAGGACTGAAGCTTTCTTT.

This clonotype appeared a few times. V and J are TRBV2 and TRBJ2-7; 10 nucleotides align to TRBD2. CDR3 length: 13 amino acids. Germline CDR1 SNHLY, CDR2 FYNNEI. V lost 10 bases and J lost 5; bases outside the gene matches: 8. The CDR3 region has the DNA TGTGCCATACCAGCGGGAGGGCTTAACGAGCAGTACTTC. This encodes CAIPAGGLNEQYF. Full variable domain (remainder filled in from reference TRBV2 and TRBJ2-7): EPEVTQTPSHQVTQMGQEVILRCVPISNHLYFYWYRQILGQKVEFLVSFYNNEISEKSEIFDDQFSVERPDGSNFTLKIRSTKLEDSAMYFCAIPAGGLNEQYFGPGTRLTVT.

This clonotype has just a few counts. The gene calls are TRBV5-1 and TRBJ2-7; possible D gene TRBD2, 6 bases. CDR3 length: 12 residues. The V end was cut by 0 bases, the J end by 11 bases, with 12 bases between. Germline lookup yields CDR1 SGHRS and CDR2 YFSETQ. The CDR3 loop is CASSLEEGMEYF. In nucleotides, the CDR3 is TGCGCCAGCAGCTTGGAGGAGGGAATGGAGTACTTC.

This clonotype was counted many times. The chain carries TRBV6-5 and TRBJ1-6; TRBD1 agrees at 7 bases. CDR3 length: 17 residues. CDR1 and CDR2 from the germline V gene are MNHEY and SVGAGI. The ends lost 6 bases at V and 3 bases at J; junction bases unmatched: 11. CDR3 bases: TGTGCCAGCAGCCAAGACAGGGTAGCCCTCTATAATTCACCCCTCCACTTT. The encoded protein is CASSQDRVALYNSPLHF.

This clonotype has at least ten counts. V gene TRBV11-2 combines with J gene TRBJ1-4; maybe TRBD1 (6 bases). The V gene lost 1 base and the J gene lost 8 bases, with 35 bases spanning the gap. Germline CDR1 SGHAT, CDR2 FQNNGV. This CDR3 has 22 residues. The CDR3 DNA reads as TGTGCCAGCAGCTTAGCATCGGGACACCAGGGCCTGTCGGCGGTGGTTCGAGAAAAACTGTTTTTT. Amino acid sequence: CASSLASGHQGLSAVVREKLFF.

The chain joins TRBV5-1 to TRBJ2-5; possibly TRBD1 for D (5 bases). CDR1 is SGHRS, CDR2 YFSETQ, per germline. This CDR3 has 15 residues. Trimming cost V 0 bases and J 2 bases, with 11 bases left between them. CDR3 region: CASSLAGQGQETQYF. For the CDR3, the DNA is TGCGCCAGCAGCTTGGCCGGTCAGGGACAAGAGACCCAGTACTTC.

This clonotype was found once. V and J are TRBV30 and TRBJ2-1, with D possibly being TRBD2 (7 bases). Germline V gene sequence: CDR1 GTSNPN, CDR2 SVGIG (reference sequence). V lost 3 bases and J 6 bases, leaving 15 bases between the germline ends. The length of the CDR3 is 14 residues. The CDR3 reads CAWRRMGGGNEQFF. CDR3 sequence (DNA): TGTGCCTGGAGGAGGATGGGAGGGGGCAATGAGCAGTTCTTC.

In this sample, this clonotype turned up many times. The chain recombines TRBV12-3 or TRBV12-4 with TRBJ2-2; D is perhaps TRBD1 (6 bases). The CDR3 spans 15 residues. The germline V and J ends were trimmed by 7 bases and 9 bases, with 21 bases remaining between them. The CDR3 DNA follows: TGTGCCAGCAAATACTCAGGGGAGCGTAGGAGGGAGCTGTTTTTT. It yields the protein CASKYSGERRRELFF.

A note on this clonotype: A much larger clone lies one base from this, so it may be a read error. The V and J genes are TRBV20-1 and TRBJ1-5; D not certain. CDR1 is DFQATT, CDR2 SNEGSKA, per germline (reference sequence). This CDR3 is built from 14 residues. CDR3 nucleotide sequence: TGCAGTGCTGGCCTGACGGAGGGTATGGAGGCCCAGCGTTTT. Translation gives CSAGLTEGMEAQRF.

There are many counts of this clonotype. The CDR3 DNA sequence: TGCGCCAGCAGTGAGACGGGACAAAGTAACTATGGCTACACCTTC. It codes for CASSETGQSNYGYTF. The V call is TRBV10-2, the J call TRBJ1-2, with a tentative D call TRBD1 (6 bases). The CDR3 is 15 residues long. Trimming removed 2 bases at V and 1 base at J, with 11 bases between. Germline assignment: CDR1 WSHSY and CDR2 SAAADI.

The rearrangement uses TRBV20-1 and TRBJ1-5; no clear D gene. Germline CDR1 and CDR2: DFQATT and SNEGSKA (reference sequence). V dropped 1 base and J dropped 7 bases, with 11 bases sitting between them. The CDR3 covers 13 residues. CDR3 sequence (DNA): TGCAGTGCTAGAGCGACATCGGAACAGCCCCAGCATTTT. Translated: CSARATSEQPQHF.

This clonotype was detected a few times. V and J are TRBV2 and TRBJ2-7; D is uncertain. Germline CDR1 reads SNHLY; CDR2 reads FYNNEI. The CDR3 contains 15 residues. V lost 2 bases and J lost 4, with 15 bases in between. CDR3 bases: TGTGCCAGCAGTGAAAGGGAAAGGGCAGGTTACGAGCAGTACTTC. This gives the protein CASSERERAGYEQYF.

This clonotype appeared many times. The rearrangement links TRBV5-6 to TRBJ1-3; D might be TRBD1 (5 bases). Germline CDR1 SGHDT, CDR2 YYEEEE. This CDR3 contains 17 residues. V lost 6 bases and J lost 0, with 19 bases in between. The DNA of the CDR3 is TGTGCCAGCACCCTTTCAAAGACAGACTCCTCTGGAAACACCATATATTTT. Its translation: CASTLSKTDSSGNTIYF.

This clonotype was picked up many times. The genes are TRBV7-2 and TRBJ2-1, with D possibly matching TRBD2 (5 bases). From germline, CDR1 is SGHTA and CDR2 FQGNSA. This CDR3 has 13 residues. V was trimmed by 0 bases and J by 10 bases, leaving 10 bases between them. This CDR3 reads CASSLAHSGEQFF. As DNA, the CDR3 is TGTGCCAGCAGCTTAGCGCACAGCGGCGAGCAGTTCTTC.

In its sample, this clonotype was seen many times. The chain's CDR3 is CASSSYRGRESTQYF. Here the CDR3 DNA reads TGTGCCAGCAGTTCTTACAGGGGGCGGGAATCGACCCAGTACTTC. The chain links TRBV6-6 to TRBJ2-5; TRBD1 matches 9 bases. Germline CDR1 reads MNHNY; CDR2 reads SVGAGI (reference sequence). V dropped 4 bases and J dropped 7; count of bases not matched to a gene: 10. The CDR3 is made up of 15 amino acids.

The chain joins TRBV4-2 to TRBJ2-1, with D possibly TRBD2 on 5 matching bases. Per the germline V gene, CDR1 is LGHNA and CDR2 is YNFKEQ. This CDR3 region has 17 residues. V lost 0 bases to trimming and J lost 6 bases, with 18 bases between them. The CDR3 reads CASSQDIVGVQFNEQFF. CDR3 sequence (DNA): TGTGCCAGCAGCCAAGATATCGTGGGAGTCCAATTCAATGAGCAGTTCTTC.

The chain couples TRBV27 to TRBJ2-2; D not certain. In germline, CDR1 is MNHEY, CDR2 SMNVEV (reference sequence). The germline V and J ends were trimmed by 5 bases and 0 bases, with 10 bases remaining between them. The CDR3 length is 15 residues. CDR3 amino acids: CASSITYANTGELFF. The CDR3 bases are TGTGCCAGCAGTATCACCTACGCGAACACCGGGGAGCTGTTTTTT.

This clonotype was recorded many times. The chain uses TRBV5-5 and TRBJ2-7; no reliable D call. V lost 0 bases and J 3 bases, leaving 13 bases between the germline ends. The CDR3 contains 15 residues. The germline CDR1 and CDR2 sequences are SGHKS and YYEKEE (reference sequence). CDR3 in amino acids: CASSLGEKPRYEQYF. In DNA form, the CDR3 reads TGTGCCAGCAGCTTGGGAGAGAAGCCCCGCTACGAGCAGTACTTC.

This clonotype was counted between two and nine times. V is TRBV20-1 and J is TRBJ1-2, with D perhaps matching TRBD1 (5 bases). Trimming removed 3 bases from V and 4 bases from J, with 9 bases in between. Germline CDR1 is DFQATT and CDR2 is SNEGSKA (reference sequence). The CDR3 spans 12 residues. The CDR3 DNA reads TGCAGTGCTAGTTCCGGGACCTATGGCTACACCTTC. Translated, it gives CSASSGTYGYTF.

Note on this clonotype: A clone one base away is much larger, so this may be a read error. This chain joins TRBV25-1 and TRBJ2-7; no definite D call. The CDR3 length is 11 residues. CDR1 is MGHDK, CDR2 SYGVNS, per germline. V was clipped by 7 bases and J by 0 bases, with 4 bases between them. The CDR3 sequence: CASMSSYEQYF. The DNA of the CDR3 is TGTGCCAGCATGTCCTCCTACGAGCAGTACTTC.

This clonotype was recorded at least ten times. The chain links TRBV11-2 to TRBJ2-3, with D tentatively TRBD1 or TRBD2 (5 bases each). V was clipped by 2 bases and J by 0 bases, with 15 bases between them. The germline CDR1 and CDR2 sequences are SGHAT and FQNNGV. This CDR3 region has 17 residues. The CDR3 DNA follows: TGTGCCAGCAGCTTACGAGGGGCGGCCCCTAGCACAGATACGCAGTATTTT. It specifies CASSLRGAAPSTDTQYF. The full variable domain, completed using reference TRBV11-2 and TRBJ2-3, is EAGVAQSPRYKIIEKRQSVAFWCNPISGHATLYWYQQILGQGPKLLIQFQNNGVVDDSQLPKDRFSAERLKGVDSTLKIQPAKLEDSAVYLCASSLRGAAPSTDTQYFGPGTRLTVL.